These 24 T cell receptor beta chains were all obtained from the same sample, sequenced in a study of immune evolution from preneoplasia to lung adenocarcinoma. Measured with immunoSEQ multiplex PCR; TCRdb has only the in-frame clones, and not every one. The sample yields 5,100 or so clones, just under 80% seen once. The sample taken for sequencing was FFPE normal lung tissue adjacent to the tumor. The origin of the receptors is a person aged 50-70 years with lung adenocarcinoma.

This clone was seen just once. The chain combines TRBV6-4 with TRBJ1-5; tentative D call: TRBD1 (6 bases). Germline CDR1 and CDR2: MRHNA and SNTAGT. The germline V and J ends were trimmed by 6 bases and 4 bases, with 19 bases remaining between them. This CDR3 comprises 16 residues. The CDR3 DNA is TGTGCCAGCAGAAAAAGGGGGTTAGTAGGGAATCAGCCCCAGCATTTT. Translated: CASRKRGLVGNQPQHF.

The chain couples TRBV6-5 to TRBJ2-7; unclear D gene. Germline V gene lookup returns CDR1 MNHEY and CDR2 SVGAGI. The CDR3 has 13 amino acids. The V and J ends lost 7 bases and 6 bases respectively, with 16 bases between them. The CDR3 is CASTPSLGIEQYF. CDR3 in DNA: TGTGCCAGCACACCTTCCCTTGGAATCGAGCAGTACTTC.

The chain is built from TRBV11-2 and TRBJ2-4; 9 bases are shared with TRBD1. This CDR3 contains 14 residues. With 5 bases clipped from V and 7 bases from J, the junction kept 6 bases outside the gene matches. Germline CDR1 SGHAT, CDR2 FQNNGV. The CDR3 DNA follows: TGTGCCAGCAGCCCAACAGGGGGCTGGAACATTCAGTACTTC. Protein sequence: CASSPTGGWNIQYF.

V usage is TRBV21-1 and J usage is TRBJ1-5; TRBD1, the D gene given by the table, was not confirmed from the DNA. TRBV21-1 is classified as a pseudogene. The CDR3 spans 13 residues. Here the CDR3 reads CASSKHRNQPQHF. The CDR3 DNA reads as TGTGCCAGCAGCAAACATCGCAATCAGCCCCAGCATTTT.

By share of the sample, this clone is large. The CDR3 DNA sequence: TGTGCCAGCAACCCTCCTCTGAGCTCCTACAATGAGCAGTTCTTC. It translates to CASNPPLSSYNEQFF. The chain is built from TRBV28 and TRBJ2-1; the D is unclear. The CDR3 extends over 15 amino acids. Trimming left V 7 bases short and J 0 bases short, with 13 bases between. Germline V gene sequence: CDR1 MDHEN, CDR2 SYDVKM.

V and J are TRBV11-2 and TRBJ2-4; D is unclear. The CDR3 length is 15 residues. Trimming took off 0 bases at V and 0 bases at J, with 6 bases between the two ends. CDR1 and CDR2 (germline): SGHAT, FQNNGV. The CDR3 sequence is CASSLEPLAKNIQYF. CDR3 DNA sequence: TGTGCCAGCAGCTTAGAACCCCTAGCCAAAAACATTCAGTACTTC. Complete variable domain (other parts from reference TRBV11-2 and TRBJ2-4): EAGVAQSPRYKIIEKRQSVAFWCNPISGHATLYWYQQILGQGPKLLIQFQNNGVVDDSQLPKDRFSAERLKGVDSTLKIQPAKLEDSAVYLCASSLEPLAKNIQYFGAGTRLSVL.

The chain employs TRBV5-1 and TRBJ2-5, with D hard to call. Germline CDR1 is SGHRS and CDR2 is YFSETQ. V lost 1 base, J lost 2 bases, and 9 bases lay in between. The CDR3 runs 14 residues. The CDR3 DNA is TGCGCCAGCAGCTTGTTTAACAGTCAAGAGACCCAGTACTTC. Translation gives CASSLFNSQETQYF.

The chain employs TRBV7-6 and TRBJ2-1, with 7 bases identical to TRBD2. Trimming cost V 5 bases and J 0 bases; bases outside gene matches: 7. The CDR3 covers 16 residues. CDR1 and CDR2 from the germline V gene are SGHVS and FNYEAQ. Here the CDR3 reads CASSPWAGVSYNEQFF. The CDR3 bases are TGTGCCAGCAGCCCGTGGGCGGGAGTCTCCTACAATGAGCAGTTCTTC.

The chain links TRBV29-1 to TRBJ2-5, with TRBD2 matching over 15 bases. The length of the CDR3 is 15 residues. Germline values: CDR1 SQVTM, CDR2 ANQGSEA. The V gene end was trimmed by 2 bases and the J gene end by 4 bases; junction bases not matched to a gene: 2. The CDR3: CSVEWGLAGGETQYF. The CDR3 coding sequence is TGCAGCGTTGAATGGGGACTAGCGGGAGGAGAGACCCAGTACTTC.

The chain combines TRBV5-1 with TRBJ1-3; D might be TRBD1 (5 bases). This CDR3 region has 14 residues. Germline CDR1 is SGHRS and CDR2 is YFSETQ. Trimming stripped 3 bases from V and 6 bases from J, with 13 bases between. The CDR3 region has the DNA TGCGCCAGCAGCTCCGACAGTGCCGAAAACACCATATATTTT. Translating gives CASSSDSAENTIYF.

V is TRBV28 and J is TRBJ1-4; D ambiguous. Germline V gene sequence: CDR1 MDHEN, CDR2 SYDVKM. The V gene lost 8 bases and the J gene lost 3 bases, with 7 bases spanning the gap. The CDR3 contains 12 residues. The DNA for the CDR3 is TGTGCCAGCTCCGCGGCTAATGAAAAACTGTTTTTT. Protein sequence: CASSAANEKLFF.

V gene TRBV18 combines with J gene TRBJ2-5; perhaps TRBD2 as D (6 bases). CDR1 is KGHSH and CDR2 is LQKENI in the germline V gene. Trimming took off 3 bases at V and 1 base at J, with 6 bases between the two ends. The CDR3 loop spans 13 amino acids. The CDR3: CASSPGLQETQYF. CDR3 in DNA: TGTGCCAGCTCACCGGGACTCCAAGAGACCCAGTACTTC.

The chain uses TRBV23-1 and TRBJ2-7; possible D gene TRBD2, 8 bases. TRBV23-1 is assigned to the ORF class and has an uncertain function. V dropped 8 bases and J dropped 5 bases, with 37 bases sitting between them. The CDR3 sequence is 20 residues long. The CDR3 protein is CASQGGTSPSRGPGGHEQYF. The CDR3 DNA follows: TGCGCCAGCCAAGGGGGGACTAGTCCAAGTCGAGGCCCAGGGGGGCACGAGCAGTACTTC.

This clone was detected once. This chain links TRBV6-1 with TRBJ1-2; D may be TRBD1 (6 bases). The CDR3 consists of 14 residues. Germline-derived CDR1 and CDR2 are MNHNS and SASEGT. V shed 6 bases and J shed 3 bases, with 14 bases lying between them. The CDR3 sequence: CASRDDRTYYGYTF. CDR3 DNA: TGTGCCAGCAGGGACGACAGGACCTACTATGGCTACACCTTC.

The chain couples TRBV7-6 to TRBJ1-5; D is unclear. V was trimmed by 5 bases and J by 4 bases, leaving 9 bases between them. Per germline, CDR1 SGHVS and CDR2 FNYEAQ. There are 13 residues in the CDR3. CDR3 DNA: TGTGCCAGCAGCCATGAACATAATCAGCCCCAGCATTTT. The encoded protein is CASSHEHNQPQHF.

This chain links TRBV6-1 with TRBJ2-3, with a weak D call TRBD2 (6 bases). The CDR3 length is 13 residues. V lost 8 bases to trimming and J lost 9 bases, with 18 bases between them. Germline assignment: CDR1 MNHNS and CDR2 SASEGT. The CDR3 DNA follows: TGTGCCAGCCACCAGGAGGGTGGTCTGACGCAGTATTTT. It codes for CASHQEGGLTQYF.

This chain uses TRBV7-3 with TRBJ1-2, with 7 bases that match TRBD1. CDR1 is SGHTA and CDR2 is FQGTGA in the germline V gene. The trim removed 4 bases at V and 7 bases at J, leaving 6 bases unmatched. This CDR3 has 13 residues. In nucleotides, the CDR3 is TGTGCCAGCAGCTATACAGGGGAGGGTGGCTACACCTTC. The encoded protein is CASSYTGEGGYTF.

CDR3 protein: CASSLAGERSYEQYF. For the CDR3, the DNA is TGTGCCAGCAGTTTAGCGGGAGAGAGGTCCTACGAGCAGTACTTC. This rearrangement joins TRBV28 to TRBJ2-7, with 7 positions matching TRBD2. Germline V gene lookup returns CDR1 MDHEN and CDR2 SYDVKM. V lost 2 bases, J lost 1 base, and 5 bases stayed unmatched. The CDR3 is made up of 15 amino acids.

This clone rates as medium-sized. The chain combines TRBV6-1 with TRBJ2-3; D is perhaps TRBD1 (6 bases). The CDR3 has 13 residues. Germline lookup yields CDR1 MNHNS and CDR2 SASEGT. The V gene lost 6 bases and the J gene lost 4 bases, with 11 bases spanning the gap. The CDR3 nucleotides read TGTGCCAGCAGGACAGGAGAGTCAGATACGCAGTATTTT. Translating gives CASRTGESDTQYF.

As to this clone: Distinct nucleotide sequences in the sample also encode this CDR3. The chain links TRBV28 to TRBJ1-1; 9 bases align to TRBD1. Germline V gene sequence: CDR1 MDHEN, CDR2 SYDVKM. CDR3 length equals 12 residues. Unmatched junction bases numbered 5, after V lost 5 bases and J lost 10 bases. The CDR3 is CASSPPDRGAFF. Here the CDR3 DNA reads TGTGCCAGCAGTCCGCCGGACAGGGGAGCTTTCTTT.

V gene TRBV4-2 combines with J gene TRBJ2-3, with D perhaps matching TRBD2 (6 bases). CDR1 and CDR2 (germline): LGHNA, YNFKEQ. There are 15 residues in the CDR3. Between the trimmed V and J ends, which lost 0 bases and 3 bases, there was a span of 10 bases. CDR3 coding DNA: TGTGCCAGCAGCCAAGAGGGCGGGAAGACAGATACGCAGTATTTT. This sequence encodes CASSQEGGKTDTQYF.

V usage is TRBV9 and J usage is TRBJ2-3; D ambiguous. The length of the CDR3 is 14 residues. V lost 2 bases, J lost 7 bases, and 14 bases lay in between. From germline, CDR1 is SGDLS and CDR2 YYNGEE. The CDR3 here is CASSVPDGLHTQYF. The CDR3 DNA reads TGTGCCAGCAGCGTCCCAGACGGGCTCCATACGCAGTATTTT. Based on the CDR3 plus reference TRBV9 and TRBJ2-3, the full variable domain is DSGVTQTPKHLITATGQRVTLRCSPRSGDLSVYWYQQSLDQGLQFLIQYYNGEERAKGNILERFSAQQFPDLHSELNLSSLELGDSALYFCASSVPDGLHTQYFGPGTRLTVL.

The V call is TRBV28, the J call TRBJ2-2; maybe TRBD2 (5 bases). CDR1 is MDHEN and CDR2 is SYDVKM in the germline V gene. This CDR3 is 15 amino acids long. V lost 3 bases to trimming and J lost 5 bases, with 13 bases between them. DNA for the CDR3: TGTGCCAGCAGTTTGGCTTCCGGCGGGACCGGGGAGCTGTTTTTT. Protein: CASSLASGGTGELFF.

This chain connects TRBV4-2 to TRBJ1-1, with D uncertain. With 1 base removed from V and 7 bases from J, the gap between germline ends came to 13 bases. Germline assignment: CDR1 LGHNA and CDR2 YNFKEQ. CDR3 length: 14 amino acids. The CDR3 region has the DNA TGTGCCAGCAGCCAAGTTGGTTCCAGGATTGAAGCTTTCTTT. The encoded protein is CASSQVGSRIEAFF.